The clone carrying this T cell receptor beta chain appeared a single time. Its target is unknown. This record comes from a study of PD-1 blockade in classical Hodgkin lymphoma. Relapse after autologous stem cell transplantation occurred in every patient, and brentuximab vedotin exposure varied. Patients had relapsed/refractory classical Hodgkin lymphoma with complete response, partial response or progressive disease as best response. Sequencing was performed with immunoSEQ multiplex PCR; in TCRdb, only in-frame clones are kept and a portion is missing. In the table there are around 20,000 clones, around 86% of which are singletons. Regarding the study as a whole: Patients who initiated nivolumab within 1 year of ASCT were excluded. Repertoire difference causes, possibly disease activity or prior therapy, remain undefined.

The CDR3 consists of 15 residues. The V end was cut by 5 bases, the J end by 3 bases, with 17 bases between. From germline, CDR1 is SGHVS and CDR2 FQNEAQ. This chain joins TRBV7-8 and TRBJ2-7, with D perhaps TRBD2 (6 bases). The material was peripheral blood mononuclear cells (PBMCs), obtained before the second cycle of nivolumab. The clonotype comes from a human donor with classical Hodgkin lymphoma. The DNA of the CDR3 is TGTGCCAGCAGCGGGCGACGGGGGACCGGCTACGAGCAGTACTTC. Amino acid sequence: CASSGRRGTGYEQYF. Filled out from reference TRBV7-8 and TRBJ2-7, the complete variable domain reads GAGVSQSPRYKVAKRGQDVALRCDPISGHVSLFWYQQALGQGPEFLTYFQNEAQLDKSGLPSDRFFAERPEGSVSTLKIQRTQQEDSAVYLCASSGRRGTGYEQYFGPGTRLTVT.